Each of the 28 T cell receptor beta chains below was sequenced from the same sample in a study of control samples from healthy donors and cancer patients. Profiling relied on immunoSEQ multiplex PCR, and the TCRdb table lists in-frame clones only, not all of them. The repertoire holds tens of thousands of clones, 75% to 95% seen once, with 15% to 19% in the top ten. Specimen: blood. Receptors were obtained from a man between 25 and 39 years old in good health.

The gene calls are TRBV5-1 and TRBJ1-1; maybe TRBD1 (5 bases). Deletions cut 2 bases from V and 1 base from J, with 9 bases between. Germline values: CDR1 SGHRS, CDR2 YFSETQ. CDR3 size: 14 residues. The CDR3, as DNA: TGCGCCAGCAGCTTCGGGGCTTGGAACACTGAAGCTTTCTTT. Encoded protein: CASSFGAWNTEAFF. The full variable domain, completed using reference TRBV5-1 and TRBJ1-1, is KAGVTQTPRYLIKTRGQQVTLSCSPISGHRSVSWYQQTPGQGLQFLFEYFSETQRNKGNFPGRFSGRQFSNSRSEMNVSTLELGDSALYLCASSFGAWNTEAFFGQGTRLTVV.

The CDR3 DNA follows: TGTGCCTGGAGTGAGGGCAACTATGGCTACACCTTC. Its protein is CAWSEGNYGYTF. The genes are TRBV30 and TRBJ1-2; D is ambiguous. V dropped 1 base and J dropped 2 bases, with 5 bases sitting between them. The germline V gene has CDR1 GTSNPN and CDR2 SVGIG (reference sequence). This CDR3 spans 12 amino acids.

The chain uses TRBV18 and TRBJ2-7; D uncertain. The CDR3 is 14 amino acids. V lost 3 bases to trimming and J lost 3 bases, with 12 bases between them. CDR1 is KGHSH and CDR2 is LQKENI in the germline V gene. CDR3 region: CASSPFKTVYEQYF. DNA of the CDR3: TGTGCCAGCTCACCCTTTAAGACGGTCTACGAGCAGTACTTC.

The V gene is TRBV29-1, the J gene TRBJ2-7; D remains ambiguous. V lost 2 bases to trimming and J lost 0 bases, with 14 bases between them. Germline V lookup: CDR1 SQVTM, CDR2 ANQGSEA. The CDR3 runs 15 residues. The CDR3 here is CSVEIRPEPSYEQYF. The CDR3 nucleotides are TGCAGCGTTGAAATTAGGCCAGAACCCTCCTACGAGCAGTACTTC.

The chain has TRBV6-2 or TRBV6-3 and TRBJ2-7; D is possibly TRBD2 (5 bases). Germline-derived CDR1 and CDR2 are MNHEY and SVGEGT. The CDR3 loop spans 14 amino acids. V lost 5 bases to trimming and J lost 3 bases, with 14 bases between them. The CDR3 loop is CASSLLVGVYEQYF. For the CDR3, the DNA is TGTGCCAGCAGTCTACTAGTCGGGGTCTACGAGCAGTACTTC.

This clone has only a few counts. The DNA for the CDR3 is TGTGCCAGCAGCTTGAAAAGGGAAAATCAGCCCCAGCATTTT. It is translated as CASSLKRENQPQHF. V gene TRBV5-5 combines with J gene TRBJ1-5; D is uncertain. V shed 1 base and J shed 4 bases, with 9 bases lying between them. The CDR3 extends over 14 amino acids. Germline assignment: CDR1 SGHKS and CDR2 YYEKEE (reference sequence).

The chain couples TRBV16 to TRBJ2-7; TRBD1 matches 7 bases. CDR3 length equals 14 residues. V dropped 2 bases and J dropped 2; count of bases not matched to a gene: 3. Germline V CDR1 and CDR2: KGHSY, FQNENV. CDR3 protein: CASSQSQGAYEQYF. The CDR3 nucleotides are TGTGCCAGCAGCCAAAGCCAGGGGGCCTACGAGCAGTACTTC. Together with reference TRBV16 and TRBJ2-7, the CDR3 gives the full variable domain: GEEVAQTPKHLVRGEGQKAKLYCAPIKGHSYVFWYQQVLKNEFKFLISFQNENVFDETGMPKERFSAKCLPNSPCSLEIQATKLEDSAVYFCASSQSQGAYEQYFGPGTRLTVT.

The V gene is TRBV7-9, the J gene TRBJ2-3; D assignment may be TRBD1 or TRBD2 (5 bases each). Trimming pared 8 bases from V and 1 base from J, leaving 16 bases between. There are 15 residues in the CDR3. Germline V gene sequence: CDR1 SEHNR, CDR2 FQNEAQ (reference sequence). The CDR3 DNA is TGTGCCAGCGCCTTGGGGGTGGCCGGCACAGATACGCAGTATTTT. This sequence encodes CASALGVAGTDTQYF.

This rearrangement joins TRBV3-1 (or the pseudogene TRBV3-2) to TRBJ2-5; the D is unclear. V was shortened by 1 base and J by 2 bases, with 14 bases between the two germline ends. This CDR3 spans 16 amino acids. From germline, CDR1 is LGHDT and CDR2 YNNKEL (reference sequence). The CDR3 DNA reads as TGTGCCAGCAGCCAAGGTCGGACGGTATATCAAGAGACCCAGTACTTC. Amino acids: CASSQGRTVYQETQYF.

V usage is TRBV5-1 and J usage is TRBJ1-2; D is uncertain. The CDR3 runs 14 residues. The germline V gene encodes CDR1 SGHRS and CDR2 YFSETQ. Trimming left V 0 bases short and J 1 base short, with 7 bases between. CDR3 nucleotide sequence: TGCGCCAGCAGCTTGGAGGGCAGTAACTATGGCTACACCTTC. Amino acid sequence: CASSLEGSNYGYTF.

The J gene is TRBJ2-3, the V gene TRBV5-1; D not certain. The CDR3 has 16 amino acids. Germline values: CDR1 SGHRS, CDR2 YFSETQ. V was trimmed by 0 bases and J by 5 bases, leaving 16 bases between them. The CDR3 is CASSLGSGGLRDTQYF. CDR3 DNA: TGCGCCAGCAGCTTGGGGTCGGGCGGTTTGAGAGATACGCAGTATTTT.

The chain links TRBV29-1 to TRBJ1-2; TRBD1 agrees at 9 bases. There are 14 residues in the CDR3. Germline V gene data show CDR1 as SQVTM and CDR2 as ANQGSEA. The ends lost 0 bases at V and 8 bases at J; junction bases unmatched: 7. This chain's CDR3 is CSVEDLQGALGYTF. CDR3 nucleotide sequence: TGCAGCGTTGAAGACCTACAGGGGGCTCTAGGCTACACCTTC.

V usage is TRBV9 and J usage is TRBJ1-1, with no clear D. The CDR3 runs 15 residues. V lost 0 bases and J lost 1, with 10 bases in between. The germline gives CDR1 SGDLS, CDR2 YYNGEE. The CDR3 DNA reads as TGTGCCAGCAGCGTAGTGGTAGCTACGAACACTGAAGCTTTCTTT. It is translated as CASSVVVATNTEAFF.

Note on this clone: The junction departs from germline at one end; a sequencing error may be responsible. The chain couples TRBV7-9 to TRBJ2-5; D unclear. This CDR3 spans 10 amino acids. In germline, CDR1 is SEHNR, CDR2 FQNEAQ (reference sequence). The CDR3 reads CASSLEAQYF. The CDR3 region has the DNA TGTGCCAGCAGCTTAGAGGCCCAGTACTTC.

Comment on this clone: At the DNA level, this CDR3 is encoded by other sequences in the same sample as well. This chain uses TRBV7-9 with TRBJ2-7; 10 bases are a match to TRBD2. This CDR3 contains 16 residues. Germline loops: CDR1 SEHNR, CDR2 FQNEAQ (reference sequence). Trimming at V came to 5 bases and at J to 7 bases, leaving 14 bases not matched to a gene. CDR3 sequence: CASSAISGRRGGEQYF. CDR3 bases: TGTGCCAGCAGCGCCATTAGCGGGAGGCGGGGGGGTGAGCAGTACTTC.

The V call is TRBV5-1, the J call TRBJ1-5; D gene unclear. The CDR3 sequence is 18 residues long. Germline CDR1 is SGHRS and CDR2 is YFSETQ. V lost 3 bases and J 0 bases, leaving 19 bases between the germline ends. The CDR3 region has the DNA TGCGCCAGCAGCTCCCCGGCCCGGAAAGCTTATAGCAATCAGCCCCAGCATTTT. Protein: CASSSPARKAYSNQPQHF. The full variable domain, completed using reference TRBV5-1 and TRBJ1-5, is KAGVTQTPRYLIKTRGQQVTLSCSPISGHRSVSWYQQTPGQGLQFLFEYFSETQRNKGNFPGRFSGRQFSNSRSEMNVSTLELGDSALYLCASSSPARKAYSNQPQHFGDGTRLSIL.

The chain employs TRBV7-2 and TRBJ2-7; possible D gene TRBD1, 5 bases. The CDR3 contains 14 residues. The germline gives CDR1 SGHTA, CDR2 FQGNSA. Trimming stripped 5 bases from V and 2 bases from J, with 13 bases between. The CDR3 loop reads CASSRVARAYEQYF. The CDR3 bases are TGTGCCAGCAGCAGGGTCGCCAGGGCCTACGAGCAGTACTTC.

The CDR3 region is CAWSVHRGSQPQHF. The DNA of the CDR3 is TGTGCCTGGAGTGTACATAGGGGGAGCCAGCCCCAGCATTTT. The rearrangement links TRBV30 to TRBJ1-5; tentatively, D is TRBD1 (6 bases). Germline V gene lookup returns CDR1 GTSNPN and CDR2 SVGIG (reference sequence). Trimming pared 0 bases from V and 7 bases from J, leaving 13 bases between. The CDR3 is made up of 14 amino acids.

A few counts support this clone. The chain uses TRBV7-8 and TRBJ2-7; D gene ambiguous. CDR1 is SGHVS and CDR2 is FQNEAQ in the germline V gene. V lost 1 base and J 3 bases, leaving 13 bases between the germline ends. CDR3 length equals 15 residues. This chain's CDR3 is CASSLEGSRNYEQYF. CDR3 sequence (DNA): TGTGCCAGCAGCTTAGAGGGCAGTCGCAACTACGAGCAGTACTTC.

The CDR3: CASSRTGDNTEAFF. The DNA of the CDR3 is TGTGCCAGCAGTAGAACGGGAGATAACACTGAAGCTTTCTTT. The chain is built from TRBV6-5 and TRBJ1-1, with D hard to call. In germline, CDR1 is MNHEY, CDR2 SVGAGI. V was shortened by 5 bases and J by 2 bases, with 12 bases between the two germline ends. The CDR3 length is 14 residues.

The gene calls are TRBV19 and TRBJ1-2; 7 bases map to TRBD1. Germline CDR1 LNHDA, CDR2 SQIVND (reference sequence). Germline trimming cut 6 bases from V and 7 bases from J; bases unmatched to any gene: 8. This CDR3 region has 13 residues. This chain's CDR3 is CASRRTGDRGYTF. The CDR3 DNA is TGTGCCAGTAGGAGAACAGGGGATCGTGGCTACACCTTC.

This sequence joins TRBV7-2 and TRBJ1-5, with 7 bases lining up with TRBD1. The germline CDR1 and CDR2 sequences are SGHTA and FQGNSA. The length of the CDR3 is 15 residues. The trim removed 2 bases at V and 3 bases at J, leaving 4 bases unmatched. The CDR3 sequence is CASSLNRGFNQPQHF. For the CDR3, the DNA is TGTGCCAGCAGCTTAAACAGGGGCTTCAATCAGCCCCAGCATTTT.

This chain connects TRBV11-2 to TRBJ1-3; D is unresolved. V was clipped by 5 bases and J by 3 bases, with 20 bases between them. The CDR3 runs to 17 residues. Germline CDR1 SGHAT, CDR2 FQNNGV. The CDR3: CASSRSSARAGGNTIYF. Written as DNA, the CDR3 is TGTGCCAGCAGCCGATCCTCGGCTCGGGCTGGTGGAAACACCATATATTTT.

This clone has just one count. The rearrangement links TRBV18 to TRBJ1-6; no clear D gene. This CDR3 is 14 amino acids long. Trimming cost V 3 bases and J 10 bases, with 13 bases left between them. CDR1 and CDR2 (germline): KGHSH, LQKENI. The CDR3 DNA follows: TGTGCCAGCTCACCGGACGGTACGGGCTCACCCCTCCACTTT. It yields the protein CASSPDGTGSPLHF. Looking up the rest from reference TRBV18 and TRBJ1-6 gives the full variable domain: NAGVMQNPRHLVRRRGQEARLRCSPMKGHSHVYWYRQLPEEGLKFMVYLQKENIIDESGMPKERFSAEFPKEGPSILRIQQVVRGDSAAYFCASSPDGTGSPLHFGNGTRLTVT.

CDR3 region: CASSLVGGAGTEAFF. CDR3 coding DNA: TGTGCCAGCAGCTTAGTGGGGGGCGCGGGCACTGAAGCTTTCTTT. V and J are TRBV7-3 and TRBJ1-1, with a possible D match to TRBD1 (6 bases). V lost 2 bases to trimming and J lost 4 bases, with 14 bases between them. Germline V gives CDR1 SGHTA, CDR2 FQGTGA. This CDR3 region has 15 residues. Looking up the rest from reference TRBV7-3 and TRBJ1-1 gives the full variable domain: GAGVSQTPSNKVTEKGKYVELRCDPISGHTALYWYRQSLGQGPEFLIYFQGTGAADDSGLPNDRFFAVRPEGSVSTLKIQRTERGDSAVYLCASSLVGGAGTEAFFGQGTRLTVV.

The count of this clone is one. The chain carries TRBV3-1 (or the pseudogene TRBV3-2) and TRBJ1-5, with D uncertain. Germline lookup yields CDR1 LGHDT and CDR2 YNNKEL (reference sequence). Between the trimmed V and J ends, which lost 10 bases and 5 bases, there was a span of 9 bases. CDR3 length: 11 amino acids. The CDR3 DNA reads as TGTGCCAAGACCGGGGATCAGCCCCAGCATTTT. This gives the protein CAKTGDQPQHF.

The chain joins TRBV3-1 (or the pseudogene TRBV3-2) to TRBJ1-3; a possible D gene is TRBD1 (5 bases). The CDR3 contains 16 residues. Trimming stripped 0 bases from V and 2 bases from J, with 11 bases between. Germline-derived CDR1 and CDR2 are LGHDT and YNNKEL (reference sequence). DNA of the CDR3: TGTGCCAGCAGCCAAGATCGGGGGACGGCTGGAAACACCATATATTTT. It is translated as CASSQDRGTAGNTIYF.

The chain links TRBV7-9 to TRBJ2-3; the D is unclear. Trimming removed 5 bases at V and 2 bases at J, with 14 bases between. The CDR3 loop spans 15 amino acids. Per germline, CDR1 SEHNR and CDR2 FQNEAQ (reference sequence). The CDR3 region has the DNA TGTGCCAGCAGCCCACGGACCTATTTCACAGATACGCAGTATTTT. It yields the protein CASSPRTYFTDTQYF.